This T cell receptor (beta chain) was observed in a study of CD8+CD57+ T cells in acquired aplastic anemia. Study as a whole: Recorded DNA amounts for sorted CD4+ and CD8+ cells had an average of about 3 ug.

Study observations and caveats: Roughly 29 was the count of CD8+ CDR3 sequences that patients shared with controls. Patient and control CD8+ Simpson's diversity was not significantly different.

This clonotype occurred many times. The antigen remains unidentified. Template material for TCR beta VDJ and CDR3 profiling consisted of genomic DNA. TCRdb re-derived calls from the reads in MiXCR, one entry per CDR3 protein. The data hold 200,000 or so distinct CDR3 sequences, with under 70% observed a single time. CDR1 and CDR2 from the germline V gene are SGHRS and YFSETQ. V lost 7 bases and J 4 bases, leaving 17 bases between the germline ends. This CDR3 has 14 amino acids. This rearrangement joins TRBV5-1 to TRBJ2-5, with D perhaps TRBD2 (7 bases). This clonotype was obtained from a human donor with severe aplastic anemia or a healthy control (not recorded which). Specimen: sorted CD4+, CD8+, or CD8+CD57+ T cells (not recorded which) from PBMCs. This CDR3 reads CASRLGGGPETQYF. CDR3 nucleotides: TGCGCCAGCCGTCTTGGGGGGGGCCCAGAGACCCAGTACTTC.